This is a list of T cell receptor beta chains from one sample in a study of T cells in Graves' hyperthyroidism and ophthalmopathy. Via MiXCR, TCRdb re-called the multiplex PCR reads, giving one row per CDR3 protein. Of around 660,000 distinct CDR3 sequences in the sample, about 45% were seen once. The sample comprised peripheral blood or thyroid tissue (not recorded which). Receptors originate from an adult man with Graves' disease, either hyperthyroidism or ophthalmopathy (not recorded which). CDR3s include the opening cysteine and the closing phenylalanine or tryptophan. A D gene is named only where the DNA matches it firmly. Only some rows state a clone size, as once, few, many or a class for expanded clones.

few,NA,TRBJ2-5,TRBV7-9,CASSPRRGGGETQYF,TGTGCCAGCAGCCCTCGAAGGGGGGGGGGAGAGACCCAGTACTTC
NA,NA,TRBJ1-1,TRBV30,CAWSGYTEAFF,TGTGCCTGGAGTGGTTACACTGAAGCTTTCTTT
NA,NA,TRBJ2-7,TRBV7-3,CASSQELGLTSFF,TGCGCCAGCAGCCAAGAATTGGGACTTACTTCTTTTTTC
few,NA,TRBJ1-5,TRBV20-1,CSASDSRGNQPQHF,TGCAGTGCCAGTGACAGTAGAGGCAATCAGCCCCAGCATTTT
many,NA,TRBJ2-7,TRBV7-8,CASSLDSGYSYEQYF,TGTGCCAGCAGCTTAGATTCGGGGTACTCCTACGAGCAGTACTTC
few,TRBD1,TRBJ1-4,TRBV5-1,CASSLGEVAGGMTTNEKLFF,TGCGCCAGCAGCTTGGGCGAGGTGGCAGGGGGAATGACGACTAATGAAAAACTGTTTTTT
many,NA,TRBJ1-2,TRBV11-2,CASSAVTVYGYTF,TGTGCCAGCAGTGCAGTTACAGTGTATGGCTACACCTTC
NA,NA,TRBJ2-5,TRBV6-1,CASSEALPGTQYF,TGTGCCAGCAGTGAAGCGCTCCCGGGGACCCAGTACTTC
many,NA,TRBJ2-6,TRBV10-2,CASLQDRSGANVLTF,TGCGCCAGCTTGCAGGACAGATCTGGGGCCAACGTCCTGACTTTC
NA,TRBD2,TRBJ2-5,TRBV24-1,CATGLAEQETQYF,TGTGCCACTGGACTAGCGGAACAAGAGACCCAGTACTTC
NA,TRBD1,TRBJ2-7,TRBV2,CASSNRQGAYEQYF,TGTGCCAGCAGTAACCGACAGGGGGCCTACGAGCAGTACTTC
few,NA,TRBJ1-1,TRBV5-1,CASSTTGLVTEAFF,TGCGCCAGCAGCACGACAGGCTTAGTCACTGAAGCTTTCTTT
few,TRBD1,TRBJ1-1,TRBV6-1,CASSRTGIEAFF,TGTGCCAGCAGCCGGACAGGAATTGAAGCTTTCTTT
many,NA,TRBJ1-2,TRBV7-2,CASTPDAEYGYTF,TGTGCCAGCACCCCCGACGCGGAGTATGGCTACACCTTC
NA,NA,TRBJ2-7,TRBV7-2,CASSLFTNYEQYF,TGTGCCAGCAGCCTTTTCACTAACTACGAGCAGTACTTC
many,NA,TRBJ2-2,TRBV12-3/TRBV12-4,CASSFNTGELFF,TGTGCCAGCAGCTTTAACACCGGGGAGCTGTTTTTT
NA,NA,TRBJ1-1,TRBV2,CASRRGRAEAFF,TGTGCCAGCAGGAGGGGCAGGGCGGAAGCTTTCTTT
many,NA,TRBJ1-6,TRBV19,CASSIGHFNSPLHF,TGTGCCAGTAGTATTGGGCACTTCAATTCACCCCTCCACTTT
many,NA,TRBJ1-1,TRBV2,CASRGDYRENTEAFF,TGTGCCAGCAGAGGGGACTACAGGGAGAACACTGAAGCTTTCTTT
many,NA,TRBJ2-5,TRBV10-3,CAISRDTQETQYF,TGTGCCATCAGTCGGGACACACAAGAGACCCAGTACTTC
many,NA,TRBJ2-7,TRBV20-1,CSVADSPYEQYF,TGCAGTGTCGCCGACAGTCCCTACGAGCAGTACTTC
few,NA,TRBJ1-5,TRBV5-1,CASSFSGQINQPQHF,TGCGCCAGCAGCTTTTCAGGACAAATCAATCAGCCCCAGCATTTT
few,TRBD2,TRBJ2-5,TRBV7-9,CASSLRSTSGRKETQYF,TGTGCCAGCAGCTTAAGGTCAACTAGCGGGAGAAAAGAGACCCAGTACTTC
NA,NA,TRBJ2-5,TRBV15,CATSIRGAETQYF,TGTGCCACCAGCATCAGGGGGGCCGAGACCCAGTACTTC
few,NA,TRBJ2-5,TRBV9,CASSVGQKETQYF,TGTGCCAGCAGCGTAGGCCAAAAAGAGACCCAGTACTTC
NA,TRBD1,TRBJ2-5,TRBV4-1,CASSRTGTGGVETQYF,TGCGCCAGCAGCCGGACCGGGACAGGGGGTGTCGAGACCCAGTACTTC
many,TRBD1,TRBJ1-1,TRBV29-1,CSVRQGARTEAFF,TGCAGCGTTAGGCAGGGGGCGCGAACTGAAGCTTTCTTT
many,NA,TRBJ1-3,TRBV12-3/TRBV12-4,CASRDNRNTIYF,TGTGCCAGCAGGGATAACAGGAACACCATATATTTT
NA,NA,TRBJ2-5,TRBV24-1,CASRSGQHGGETQYF,TGTGCCAGCAGGTCTGGGCAACACGGTGGGGAGACCCAGTACTTC
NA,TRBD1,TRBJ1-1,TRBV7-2,CASSLVPGQGITEAFF,TGCGCCAGCAGCCTCGTCCCGGGACAGGGAATCACTGAAGCTTTCTTT
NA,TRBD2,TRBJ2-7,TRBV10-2,CAGSARIRLAGSYEQYF,TGCGCCGGCAGTGCTAGAATCAGACTAGCGGGATCCTACGAGCAGTACTTC
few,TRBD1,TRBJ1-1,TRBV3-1,CASSQPTGGAEAFF,TGTGCCAGCAGCCAGCCCACAGGGGGCGCGGAAGCTTTCTTT
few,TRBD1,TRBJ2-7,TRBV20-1,CSARHRDRVYEQYF,TGCAGTGCTAGACACCGGGACAGGGTCTACGAGCAGTACTTC
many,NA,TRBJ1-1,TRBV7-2,CASSKTSKNTEAFF,TGTGCCAGCAGCAAGACATCGAAGAACACTGAAGCTTTCTTT
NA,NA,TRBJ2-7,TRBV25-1,CASSYSGGGEQYF,TGTGCCAGCAGTTACTCGGGGGGCGGCGAGCAGTACTTC
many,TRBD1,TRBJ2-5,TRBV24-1,CATSDAGGQETQYF,TGTGCCACCAGTGATGCAGGGGGACAAGAGACCCAGTACTTC
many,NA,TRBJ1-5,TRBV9,CASSQAQGYNQPQHF,TGTGCCAGCAGCCAAGCGCAGGGATACAATCAGCCCCAGCATTTT
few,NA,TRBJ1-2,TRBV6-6,CASSYNPGDGYTF,TGTGCCAGCAGTTACAATCCCGGGGACGGCTACACCTTC
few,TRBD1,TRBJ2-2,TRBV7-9,CASSPGQGYTGELFF,TGTGCCAGCAGCCCGGGACAGGGGTACACCGGGGAGCTGTTTTTT
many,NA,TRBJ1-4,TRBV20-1,CSASPGQSLEPNF,TGCAGTGCCTCCCCGGGACAAAGTCTAGAACCCAATTTT
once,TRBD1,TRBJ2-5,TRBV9,CASSQGGRSTETQYF,TGTGCCAGCAGCCAAGGGGGCAGGTCGACTGAGACCCAGTACTTC
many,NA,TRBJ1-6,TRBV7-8,CASSLLGQDNSPLHF,TGTGCCAGCAGCTTACTGGGCCAGGACAATTCACCCCTCCACTTT
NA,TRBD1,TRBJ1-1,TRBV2,CASSGRDRAFF,TGTGCCAGCAGTGGCCGGGACAGGGCTTTCTTT
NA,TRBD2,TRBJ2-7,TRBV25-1,CASSPRTSGGEQYF,TGTGCCAGCAGTCCCAGGACTAGCGGGGGCGAGCAGTACTTC
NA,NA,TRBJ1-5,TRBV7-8,CAREGIGRYSNQPQHF,TGTGCTAGAGAGGGGATAGGGCGGTATAGCAATCAGCCCCAGCATTTT
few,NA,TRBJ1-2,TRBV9,CASSGARGYGYGYTF,TGTGCCAGCAGCGGGGCACGGGGTTACGGCTATGGCTACACCTTC
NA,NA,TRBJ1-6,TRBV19,CASGSGDNSPLHF,TGTGCCAGCGGATCAGGGGATAATTCACCCCTCCACTTT
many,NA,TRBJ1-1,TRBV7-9,CATEPGGNTEAFF,TGTGCCACCGAACCGGGGGGAAACACTGAAGCTTTCTTT
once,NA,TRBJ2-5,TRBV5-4,CASSLTPGTETQYF,TGTGCCAGCAGCTTGACCCCCGGGACAGAGACCCAGTACTTC
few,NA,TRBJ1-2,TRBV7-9,CASSPAPGVGYGYTF,TGTGCCAGCAGCCCAGCCCCAGGGGTCGGGTATGGCTACACCTTC
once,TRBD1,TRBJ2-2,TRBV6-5,CASSYSTGITGELFF,TGTGCCAGCAGTTACTCGACAGGGATCACCGGGGAGCTGTTTTTT
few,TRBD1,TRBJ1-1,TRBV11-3,CASSLDGGTENTEAFF,TGTGCCAGCAGCTTAGATGGGGGGACAGAGAACACTGAAGCTTTCTTT
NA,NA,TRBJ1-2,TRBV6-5,CASSYSSNGGSGGYTF,TGTGCCAGCAGTTACTCATCCAATGGGGGCAGTGGTGGCTACACCTTC
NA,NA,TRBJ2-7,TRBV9,CASSVDPSEDEQYF,TGTGCCAGCAGCGTAGACCCTAGCGAGGACGAGCAGTACTTC
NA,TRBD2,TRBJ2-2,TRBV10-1,CASRNSGSGTGELFF,TGCGCCAGCAGAAATAGCGGGAGTGGGACCGGGGAGCTGTTTTTT
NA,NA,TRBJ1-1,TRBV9,CASSVSYGRFVGEAFF,TGTGCCAGCAGCGTCAGTTATGGACGGTTTGTCGGTGAAGCTTTCTTT
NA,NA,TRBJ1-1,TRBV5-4,CASSRPTASNTEAFF,TGTGCCAGCAGCCGCCCGACAGCGTCGAACACTGAAGCTTTCTTT
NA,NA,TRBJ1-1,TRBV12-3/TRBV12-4,CASRRDVNTEAFF,TGTGCCAGCAGAAGGGACGTGAACACTGAAGCTTTCTTT
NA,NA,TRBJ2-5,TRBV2,CARTEQETQYF,TGTGCCCGGACAGAACAAGAGACCCAGTACTTC
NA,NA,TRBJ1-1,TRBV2,CASSLSRSSTEAFF,TGTGCCAGCAGCCTTTCTCGAAGCAGCACTGAAGCTTTCTTT